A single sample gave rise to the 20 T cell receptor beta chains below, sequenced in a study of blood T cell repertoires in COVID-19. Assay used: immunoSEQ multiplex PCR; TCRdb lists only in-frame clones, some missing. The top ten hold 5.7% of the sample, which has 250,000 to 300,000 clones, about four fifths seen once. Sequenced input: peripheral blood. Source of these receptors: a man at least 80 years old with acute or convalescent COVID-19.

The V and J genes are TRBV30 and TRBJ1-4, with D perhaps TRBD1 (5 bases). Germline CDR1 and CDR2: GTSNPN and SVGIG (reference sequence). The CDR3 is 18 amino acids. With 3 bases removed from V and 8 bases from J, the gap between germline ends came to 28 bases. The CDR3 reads CAWRRPRAALGLNEKLFF. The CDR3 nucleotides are TGTGCCTGGAGACGCCCCAGGGCAGCTCTTGGGCTTAACGAAAAACTGTTTTTT.

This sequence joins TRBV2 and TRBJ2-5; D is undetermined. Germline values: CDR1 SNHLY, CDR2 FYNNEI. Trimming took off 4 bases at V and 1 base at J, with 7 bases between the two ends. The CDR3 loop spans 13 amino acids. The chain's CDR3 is CASSVSAQETQYF. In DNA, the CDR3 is TGTGCCAGCAGTGTGAGTGCCCAAGAGACCCAGTACTTC.

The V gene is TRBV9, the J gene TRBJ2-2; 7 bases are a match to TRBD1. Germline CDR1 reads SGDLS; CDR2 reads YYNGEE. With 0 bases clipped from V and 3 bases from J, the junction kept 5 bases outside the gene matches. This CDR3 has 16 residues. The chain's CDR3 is CASSVEGAEDTGELFF. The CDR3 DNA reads TGTGCCAGCAGCGTAGAGGGGGCCGAAGACACCGGGGAGCTGTTTTTT.

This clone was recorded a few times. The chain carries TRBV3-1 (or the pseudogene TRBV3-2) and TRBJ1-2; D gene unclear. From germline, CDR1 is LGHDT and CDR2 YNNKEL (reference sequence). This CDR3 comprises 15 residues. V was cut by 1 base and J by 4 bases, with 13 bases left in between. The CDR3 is CASSQGAGYAYGYTF. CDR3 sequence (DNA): TGTGCCAGCAGCCAAGGGGCTGGGTATGCCTATGGCTACACCTTC.

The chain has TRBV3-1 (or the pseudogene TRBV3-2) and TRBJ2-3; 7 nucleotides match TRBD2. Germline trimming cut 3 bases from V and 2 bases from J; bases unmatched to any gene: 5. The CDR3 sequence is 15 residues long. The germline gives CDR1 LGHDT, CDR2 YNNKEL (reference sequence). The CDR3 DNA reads TGTGCCAGCAGCCATACCGGGGGGAACACAGATACGCAGTATTTT. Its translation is CASSHTGGNTDTQYF.

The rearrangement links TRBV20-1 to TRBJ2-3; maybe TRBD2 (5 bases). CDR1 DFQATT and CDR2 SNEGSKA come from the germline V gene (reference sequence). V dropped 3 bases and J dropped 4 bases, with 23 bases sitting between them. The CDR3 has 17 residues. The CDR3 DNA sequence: TGCAGTGCTAGTGAACTGCGGCTAAGCGGAGCCTCAGATACGCAGTATTTT. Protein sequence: CSASELRLSGASDTQYF.

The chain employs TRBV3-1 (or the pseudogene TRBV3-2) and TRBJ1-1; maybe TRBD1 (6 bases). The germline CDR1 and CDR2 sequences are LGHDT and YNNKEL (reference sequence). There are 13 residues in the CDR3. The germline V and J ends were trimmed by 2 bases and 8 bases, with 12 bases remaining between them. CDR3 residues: CASSQLDRQEAFF. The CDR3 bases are TGTGCCAGCAGCCAACTAGACAGGCAAGAAGCTTTCTTT.

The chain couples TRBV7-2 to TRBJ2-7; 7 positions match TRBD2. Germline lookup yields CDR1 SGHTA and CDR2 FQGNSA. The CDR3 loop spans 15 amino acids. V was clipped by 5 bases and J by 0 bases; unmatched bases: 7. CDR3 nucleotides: TGTGCCAGCAGCCTCGGACTAGTATTCTCCTACGAGCAGTACTTC. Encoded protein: CASSLGLVFSYEQYF.

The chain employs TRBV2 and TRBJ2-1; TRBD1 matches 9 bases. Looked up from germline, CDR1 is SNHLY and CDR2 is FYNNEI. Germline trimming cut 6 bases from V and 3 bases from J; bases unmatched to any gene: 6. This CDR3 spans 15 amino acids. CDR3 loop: CASRAGTGHYNEQFF. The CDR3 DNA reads TGTGCCAGCAGAGCCGGGACAGGGCACTACAATGAGCAGTTCTTC.

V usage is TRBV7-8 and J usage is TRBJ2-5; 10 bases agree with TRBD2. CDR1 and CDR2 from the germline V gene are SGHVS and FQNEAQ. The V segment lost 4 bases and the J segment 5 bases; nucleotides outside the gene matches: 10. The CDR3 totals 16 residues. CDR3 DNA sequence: TGTGCCAGCAGCTCATCTAGCGGGGGAGGGTTGGAGACCCAGTACTTC. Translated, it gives CASSSSSGGGLETQYF.

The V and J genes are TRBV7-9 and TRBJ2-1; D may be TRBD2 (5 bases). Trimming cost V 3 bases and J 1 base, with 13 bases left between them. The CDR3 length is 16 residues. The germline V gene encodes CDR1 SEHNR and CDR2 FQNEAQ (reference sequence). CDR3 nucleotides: TGTGCCAGCAGCTTCCTTGGACTCGGGTCCTACAATGAGCAGTTCTTC. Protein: CASSFLGLGSYNEQFF.

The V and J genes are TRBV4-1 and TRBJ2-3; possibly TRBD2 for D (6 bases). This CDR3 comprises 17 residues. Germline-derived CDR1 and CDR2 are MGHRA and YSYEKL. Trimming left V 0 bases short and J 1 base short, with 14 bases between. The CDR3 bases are TGCGCCAGCAGCCAAGATTTGGGGTCTAGCGGCACAGATACGCAGTATTTT. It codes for CASSQDLGSSGTDTQYF.

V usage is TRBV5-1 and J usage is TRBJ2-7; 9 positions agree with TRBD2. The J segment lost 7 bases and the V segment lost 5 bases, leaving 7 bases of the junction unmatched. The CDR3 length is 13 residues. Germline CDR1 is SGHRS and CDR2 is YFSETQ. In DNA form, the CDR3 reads TGCGCCAGCAGGAAGACTAGCGGAGGGGAGCAGTACTTC. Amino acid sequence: CASRKTSGGEQYF.

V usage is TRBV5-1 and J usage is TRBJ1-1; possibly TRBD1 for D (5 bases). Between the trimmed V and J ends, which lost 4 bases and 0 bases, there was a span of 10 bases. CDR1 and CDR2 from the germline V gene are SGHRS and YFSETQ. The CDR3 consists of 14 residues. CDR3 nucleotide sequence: TGCGCCAGCAGCCCTGACAGAGTGAACACTGAAGCTTTCTTT. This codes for CASSPDRVNTEAFF.

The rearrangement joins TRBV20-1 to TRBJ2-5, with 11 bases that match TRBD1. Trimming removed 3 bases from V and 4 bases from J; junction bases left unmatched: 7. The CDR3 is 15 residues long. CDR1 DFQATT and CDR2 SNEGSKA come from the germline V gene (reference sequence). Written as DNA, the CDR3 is TGCAGTGCTAGTGACCCCGGGACAGGGGGAGAGACCCAGTACTTC. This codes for CSASDPGTGGETQYF.

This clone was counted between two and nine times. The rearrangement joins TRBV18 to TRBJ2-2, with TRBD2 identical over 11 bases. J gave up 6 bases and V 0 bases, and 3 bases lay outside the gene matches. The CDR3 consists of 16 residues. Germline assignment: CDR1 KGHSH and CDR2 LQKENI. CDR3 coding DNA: TGTGCCAGCTCACCACCCCTAGCGGGAGGACCCGGGGAGCTGTTTTTT. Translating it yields CASSPPLAGGPGELFF. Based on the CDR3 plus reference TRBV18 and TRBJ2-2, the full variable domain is NAGVMQNPRHLVRRRGQEARLRCSPMKGHSHVYWYRQLPEEGLKFMVYLQKENIIDESGMPKERFSAEFPKEGPSILRIQQVVRGDSAAYFCASSPPLAGGPGELFFGEGSRLTVL.

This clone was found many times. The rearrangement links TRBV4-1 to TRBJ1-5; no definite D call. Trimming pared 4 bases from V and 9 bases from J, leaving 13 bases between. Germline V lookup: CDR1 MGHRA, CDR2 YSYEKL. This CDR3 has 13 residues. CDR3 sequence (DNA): TGCGCCAGCAGCCTAATTCTCGGTGGGCCCCAGCATTTT. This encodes CASSLILGGPQHF.

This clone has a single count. The CDR3 spells CASSLGQGLPSEAFF. The CDR3 DNA is TGCGCCAGCAGCTTGGGACAGGGGCTACCCTCTGAAGCTTTCTTT. The chain couples TRBV5-1 to TRBJ1-1; TRBD1 matches at 8 bases. V trimming: 0 bases; J trimming: 6 bases; junction bases outside the gene matches: 7. Per germline, CDR1 SGHRS and CDR2 YFSETQ. CDR3 size: 15 residues.

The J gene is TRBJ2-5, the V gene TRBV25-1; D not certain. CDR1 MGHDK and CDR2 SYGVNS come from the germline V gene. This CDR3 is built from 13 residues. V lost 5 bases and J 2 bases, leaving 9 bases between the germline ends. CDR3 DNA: TGTGCCAGCAGTCTCCAGAAACAAGAGACCCAGTACTTC. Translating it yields CASSLQKQETQYF.

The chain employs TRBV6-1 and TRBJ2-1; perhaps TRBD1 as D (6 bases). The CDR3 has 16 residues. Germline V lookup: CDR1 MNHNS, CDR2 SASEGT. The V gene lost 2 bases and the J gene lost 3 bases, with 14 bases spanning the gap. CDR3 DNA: TGTGCCAGCAGTGAACAGGGGCGGGTGCTCTACAATGAGCAGTTCTTC. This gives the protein CASSEQGRVLYNEQFF.